This TCR beta chain was obtained from a study of T-cell reconstitution after alpha-beta-depleted transplantation in children. Findings of the study overall: TCRbeta diversity was high at day 60 in some patients (a result of surviving recipient T cells and thymic progenitors). In patients about two months after transplant, alpha-beta T cells reportedly arose from several hundred expanded graft clones. By one year post-transplant, T-cell counts and diversity largely arose from T cells that were newly produced.

In its sample, this clonotype was seen a few times. No antigen is known for it. Unique molecular identifiers were incorporated during preparation of the TCRbeta library. TCRdb passed the PCR reads through MiXCR, listing each CDR3 protein once. Of some 440,000 distinct CDR3 sequences listed, roughly 16% are singletons. Germline CDR1 MDHEN, CDR2 SYDVKM. V shed 6 bases and J 4 bases; nucleotides not matched to a gene: 12. This CDR3 has 16 residues. This receptor was taken from a boy under two years old who had a stem cell transplant for Wiskott-Aldrich syndrome, so the T cells may come from the graft donor. The V and J genes are TRBV28 and TRBJ2-3; 8 nucleotides align to TRBD2. The sequencing used PBMCs, mostly from graft donor cells, collected 360 days after TCRalphabeta/CD19-depleted stem cell transplant. CDR3 bases: TGTGCCAGCAGAGCTTTCCGGGGGCGGGGGGCAGATACGCAGTATTTT. Translated, it gives CASRAFRGRGADTQYF.